The clone carrying this TCR beta chain was detected a few times. Its specificity is unknown. CDR3 length equals 16 residues. Germline CDR1 is ENHRY and CDR2 is SYGVKD. J lost 1 base, V lost 0 bases, and 4 bases had no gene match. This entry comes from a study of CD8+ T cells in alopecia areata. Study-wide background: Treated patients received oral tofacitinib, 5 to 10 mg twice daily.

Treatment: oral pan-JAK inhibitor, 5-10 mg twice daily. General study findings and limits: Persistence during tofacitinib was seen for many expanded lesional clones in scalp and blood.

Following RNA extraction, reverse transcription yielded cDNA that acted as the sequencing template. TCRdb's copy holds only in-frame clones and misses some; the assay was immunoSEQ multiplex PCR. The table has over 200,000 clones, around three fifths seen once. The clonotype comes from a human donor with alopecia areata. The rearrangement joins TRBV10-3 to TRBJ1-2; TRBD1 aligns across 8 bases. Sample: CD4+ T cells sorted from blood, taken at week 4, from a patient treated with tofacitinib. This CDR3 reads CAISESVGQGNYGYTF. The CDR3 DNA reads TGTGCCATCAGTGAGTCCGTAGGACAGGGTAACTATGGCTACACCTTC.